This record covers a single TCR beta chain. The data originate from a study of blood T cells in healthy people across ages. Primed by a sample-barcoded 5' primer and a J-beta primer mix, a second PCR proceeded for about 7 to 11 cycles. Each CDR3 protein is one row after TCRdb ran MiXCR on the 5' RACE reads. The sample holds about 1.5 million distinct CDR3 sequences, approximately 43% seen once. This CDR3 contains 15 residues. Germline V gives CDR1 SEHNR, CDR2 FQNEAQ (reference sequence). V gave up 1 base and J gave up 7 bases, with 14 bases separating them. Sequencing was done on a sample of blood. The rearrangement links TRBV7-9 to TRBJ1-5; D might be TRBD1 (6 bases). This TCR was sampled from a woman between 18 and 29 years old in good health. The CDR3 sequence: CASSLVGGVGQPQHF. The CDR3 nucleotides are TGTGCCAGCAGCTTAGTTGGGGGCGTAGGACAGCCCCAGCATTTT.